This T cell receptor (beta chain) emerged from a study of blood T cell repertoires in COVID-19. About the research overall: Donors in the United States, Italy and Spain gave samples during acute or convalescent COVID-19.

The sample holds a few counts of this clone. V lost 6 bases, J lost 8 bases, and 8 bases stayed unmatched. This CDR3 region has 15 residues. Germline loops: CDR1 SNHLY, CDR2 FYNNEI. Using immunoSEQ multiplex PCR, the repertoire was profiled, and TCRdb retains in-frame clones only, with some absent. Of a few hundred thousand clones listed, approximately 90% are singletons. Enrolment of Seattle patients took place during active infection, and they were followed longitudinally. The V gene is TRBV2, the J gene TRBJ1-6, with 9 bases identical to TRBD1. The sample comprised peripheral blood. The sequence came from a man between 18 and 35 years old with COVID-19, enrolled during active disease. CDR3 bases: TGTGCCAGCAGACTTACAGGGGGCGCGGATTCACCCCTCCACTTT. Amino acid sequence: CASRLTGGADSPLHF.